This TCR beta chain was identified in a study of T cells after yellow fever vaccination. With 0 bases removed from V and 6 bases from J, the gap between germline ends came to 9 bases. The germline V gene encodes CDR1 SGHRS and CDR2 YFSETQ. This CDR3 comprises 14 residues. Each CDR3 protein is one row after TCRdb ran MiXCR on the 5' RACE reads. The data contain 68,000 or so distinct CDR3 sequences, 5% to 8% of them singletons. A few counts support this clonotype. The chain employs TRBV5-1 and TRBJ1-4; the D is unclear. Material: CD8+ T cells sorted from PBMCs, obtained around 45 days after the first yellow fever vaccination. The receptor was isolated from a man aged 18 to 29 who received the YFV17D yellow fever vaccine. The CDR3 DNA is TGCGCCAGCAGCTTGGGGGCCATTGATGAAAAACTGTTTTTT. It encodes CASSLGAIDEKLFF.